Listed below are T cell receptor beta chains from one sample, sequenced in a study of T cell responses to AZD1222 COVID-19 vaccine. Data came from immunoSEQ multiplex PCR; TCRdb stores just in-frame clones and leaves some out. This sample yields some 140,000 clones, of which 85% to 90% are seen a single time; around 5% belongs to the top ten. This material consisted of peripheral blood, taken on day 0 of AZD1222 vaccination. The source of these receptors is an adult in good health. Both conserved end residues are part of each CDR3. Fields, in order: CDR3 DNA, CDR3 protein, V gene, clone size, J gene, D gene. The D gene is left open where the match is weak. Size values are once, few and many counts, or a class for expanded clones, and some rows have none.

cdr3_nt: TGTGCCAGTACGCCGGCAGGGGCCCCCTACGAGCAGTACTTC
cdr3_aa: CASTPAGAPYEQYF
v_call: TRBV27
clone_size: NA
j_call: TRBJ2-7
d_call: NA

cdr3_nt: TGTGCCAGCGGCAGGAGAGAATTGGGGAGCCTTTGGACTGAAGCTTTCTTT
cdr3_aa: CASGRRELGSLWTEAFF
v_call: TRBV7-8
clone_size: NA
j_call: TRBJ1-1
d_call: NA

cdr3_nt: TGTGCCAGCAGCTTAGAAAGGAGCACAGATACGCAGTATTTT
cdr3_aa: CASSLERSTDTQYF
v_call: TRBV7-9
clone_size: once
j_call: TRBJ2-3
d_call: NA

cdr3_nt: TGTGCCAGCAGCTCTCAGGGAGTAGGCTATGGCTACACCTTC
cdr3_aa: CASSSQGVGYGYTF
v_call: TRBV7-8
clone_size: once
j_call: TRBJ1-2
d_call: NA

cdr3_nt: TGTGCCAGCAGCTTAGCCGGGGGCAATTCACCCCTCCACTTT
cdr3_aa: CASSLAGGNSPLHF
v_call: TRBV7-9
clone_size: once
j_call: TRBJ1-6
d_call: NA

cdr3_nt: TGTGCCTGGAGACAACCGGGACAAACTAACTATGGCTACACCTTC
cdr3_aa: CAWRQPGQTNYGYTF
v_call: TRBV30
clone_size: NA
j_call: TRBJ1-2
d_call: NA

cdr3_nt: TGTGCCAGCACCCCGAAGGGGCAGGGACATAAGGGCTACACCTTC
cdr3_aa: CASTPKGQGHKGYTF
v_call: TRBV5-4
clone_size: few
j_call: TRBJ1-2
d_call: NA

cdr3_nt: TGTGCCAGCAGCTGGGGGACCCACAGGAGAGCTAACTATGGCTACACCTTC
cdr3_aa: CASSWGTHRRANYGYTF
v_call: TRBV5-4
clone_size: NA
j_call: TRBJ1-2
d_call: NA

cdr3_nt: TGTGCCAGTAGTATAGTGGGGGGGTTGGCTGAAGCTTTCTTT
cdr3_aa: CASSIVGGLAEAFF
v_call: TRBV19
clone_size: NA
j_call: TRBJ1-1
d_call: NA

cdr3_nt: TGTGCCAGCAGCGGCGACCACCGGGACAGGACGTCGGCCACCATATATTTT
cdr3_aa: CASSGDHRDRTSATIYF
v_call: TRBV9
clone_size: NA
j_call: TRBJ1-3
d_call: TRBD1

cdr3_nt: TGTGCCAGCACCGCCCCCGGACGAGGAATAAATGAGCAGTTCTTC
cdr3_aa: CASTAPGRGINEQFF
v_call: TRBV5-6
clone_size: NA
j_call: TRBJ2-1
d_call: NA

cdr3_nt: TGTGCCAGTAGTAGATCGGGCCAGCCAAACTATGGCTACACCTTC
cdr3_aa: CASSRSGQPNYGYTF
v_call: TRBV19
clone_size: NA
j_call: TRBJ1-2
d_call: NA

cdr3_nt: TGTGCCAGCAGTAAGACAGGGTCAGTGGGCACTGAAGCTTTCTTT
cdr3_aa: CASSKTGSVGTEAFF
v_call: TRBV6-5
clone_size: NA
j_call: TRBJ1-1
d_call: TRBD1

cdr3_nt: TGTGCCAGCAGTGAAGCATGGGGCGCGGGGCAGCCCCAGCATTTT
cdr3_aa: CASSEAWGAGQPQHF
v_call: TRBV6-1
clone_size: once
j_call: TRBJ1-5
d_call: NA

cdr3_nt: TGTGCCAGCAGCTTAGCGGCGGCCGGGGAGCTGTTTTTT
cdr3_aa: CASSLAAAGELFF
v_call: TRBV11-2
clone_size: NA
j_call: TRBJ2-2
d_call: NA

cdr3_nt: TGTGCCAGTAGTATTGACAATGAGCAGTTCTTC
cdr3_aa: CASSIDNEQFF
v_call: TRBV19
clone_size: NA
j_call: TRBJ2-1
d_call: NA

cdr3_nt: TGTGCCAGCAGCCCTGGACACTCCTACGAGCAGTACTTC
cdr3_aa: CASSPGHSYEQYF
v_call: TRBV5-4
clone_size: NA
j_call: TRBJ2-7
d_call: NA

cdr3_nt: TGTGCCAGCAGGAAAGGAGGAGGGCCCTACGAGCAGTACTTC
cdr3_aa: CASRKGGGPYEQYF
v_call: TRBV5-6
clone_size: NA
j_call: TRBJ2-7
d_call: NA